These 22 T cell receptor beta chains originate from one sample sequenced in a study of post-analysis software for immune sequencing data. Their specific antigens are unknown. Broader study findings: Patients had higher frequencies than controls of about 5 TRBV segments, including TRBV5-6, TRBV5-1 and TRBV20-1.

Researchers reported that TCR beta cDNA libraries carried unique molecular identifiers. Each CDR3 protein gets one entry after TCRdb re-called the PCR reads with MiXCR. The table has a few hundred thousand distinct CDR3 sequences, roughly 38% seen once; the top ten hold 6.5% to 8%. The sequencing sample was made of blood. The receptors were gathered from a girl aged 2 to 10 with multiple sclerosis.

This rearrangement joins TRBV7-2 to TRBJ2-4; 8 bases map to TRBD1. The DNA matches TRBJ2-7 better at its end, which makes the J call doubtful. The germline gives CDR1 SGHTA, CDR2 FQGNSA. CDR3 size: 16 residues. The chain's CDR3 is CASSLLFAGQGYEQYF. As DNA, the CDR3 is TGTGCCAGCAGCTTGTTATTTGCCGGACAGGGTTACGAGCAGTACTTC.

V usage is TRBV28 and J usage is TRBJ2-7; 8 bases align to TRBD1. V lost 5 bases and J lost 6; bases outside the gene matches: 9. The CDR3 loop spans 14 amino acids. Germline CDR1 and CDR2: MDHEN and SYDVKM. The CDR3 DNA reads TGTGCCAGCAGTCCTTCAGGGGGCCCTCTCGAGCAGTACTTC. As protein: CASSPSGGPLEQYF.

The chain recombines TRBV20-1 with TRBJ2-3; D might be TRBD1 (5 bases). V was clipped by 3 bases and J by 14 bases, with 12 bases between them. This CDR3 is built from 10 residues. Per germline, CDR1 DFQATT and CDR2 SNEGSKA (reference sequence). CDR3 bases: TGCAGTGCTAGGGACATTCGGCTGTATTTT. Translation gives CSARDIRLYF.

This clonotype was observed a handful of times. The chain is built from TRBV20-1 and TRBJ1-2; perhaps TRBD1 as D (5 bases). There are 14 residues in the CDR3. Germline V lookup: CDR1 DFQATT, CDR2 SNEGSKA (reference sequence). Between the trimmed V and J ends, which lost 5 bases and 4 bases, there was a span of 17 bases. CDR3 coding DNA: TGCAGTGCTGACGACAGCCCCGTACGCTATGGCTACACCTTC. Translation gives CSADDSPVRYGYTF.

This clonotype has only a few counts. CDR3 sequence (DNA): TGTGCCAGTGGGGGACTAGCGGGGCGGGAGACGCAGTATTTT. It specifies CASGGLAGRETQYF. The J gene is TRBJ2-3, the V gene TRBV7-2, with 13 bases matching TRBD2. The CDR3 loop spans 14 amino acids. Trimming took 9 bases from V and 9 from J; bases not matched to a gene: 9. Per the germline V gene, CDR1 is SGHTA and CDR2 is FQGNSA. The full variable domain, completed using reference TRBV7-2 and TRBJ2-3, is GAGVSQSPSNKVTEKGKDVELRCDPISGHTALYWYRQSLGQGLEFLIYFQGNSAPDKSGLPSDRFSAERTGGSVSTLTIQRTQQEDSAVYLCASGGLAGRETQYFGPGTRLTVL.

With respect to this clonotype: Being one base from a much bigger clone, this may be a read error. The genes are TRBV7-9 and TRBJ2-1; no clear D gene. This CDR3 contains 14 residues. Germline CDR1 SEHNR, CDR2 FQNEAQ (reference sequence). CDR3 sequence reads: CASSLSRLYNERFF. DNA of the CDR3: TGTGCCAGCAGCCTGTCCCGTTTATACAATGAGCGGTTCTTC.

This clonotype was observed a few times. The DNA is omitted, as the CDR3 cannot be located on it reliably, and the CDR3 follows TCRdb's listing. The rearrangement uses TRBV27 and TRBJ2-4; the table's D call of TRBD1 was not tested on the DNA. Germline CDR1 and CDR2: MNHEY and SMNVEV (reference sequence). Inclusive of both ends, the CDR3 amounts to 14 amino acids. The CDR3 loop is CASSSSDTQNIQYF.

The chain carries TRBV27 and TRBJ2-1; D remains unclear. Trimming took off 8 bases at V and 2 bases at J, with 10 bases between the two ends. The CDR3 is 13 residues long. CDR1 is MNHEY, CDR2 SMNVEV, per germline (reference sequence). CDR3 nucleotide sequence: TGTGCCAGCCAAAAGCCAGCCTACAATGAGCAGTTCTTC. Encoded protein: CASQKPAYNEQFF.

This clonotype was seen a handful of times. The rearrangement uses TRBV5-1 and TRBJ2-6; TRBD1 matches 8 bases. V shed 2 bases, J shed 0 bases, and the junction held 4 bases outside the gene matches. From germline, CDR1 is SGHRS and CDR2 YFSETQ. This CDR3 contains 17 residues. CDR3 amino acids: CASSFQGAGSGANVLTF. The CDR3 region has the DNA TGCGCCAGCAGCTTTCAGGGGGCAGGCTCTGGGGCCAACGTCCTGACTTTC. Complete variable domain (other parts from reference TRBV5-1 and TRBJ2-6): KAGVTQTPRYLIKTRGQQVTLSCSPISGHRSVSWYQQTPGQGLQFLFEYFSETQRNKGNFPGRFSGRQFSNSRSEMNVSTLELGDSALYLCASSFQGAGSGANVLTFGAGSRLTVL.

Concerning this clonotype: One end of the junction does not line up with germline, which may come from a read error. The chain couples TRBV5-1 to TRBJ2-5, with D unresolved. Germline values: CDR1 SGHRS, CDR2 YFSETQ. The CDR3 is made up of 16 amino acids. The CDR3 bases are TGCGCCAGCAGCTTGGGGTCTGCCGTTTGGCAAGAGATCCAGTACTTC. It specifies CASSLGSAVWQEIQYF.

V is TRBV20-1 and J is TRBJ2-7, with 7 bases that match TRBD2. J lost 4 bases, V lost 1 base, and 13 bases had no gene match. The CDR3 is made up of 16 amino acids. Germline CDR1 and CDR2: DFQATT and SNEGSKA (reference sequence). The CDR3 nucleotides are TGCAGTGCTAGAGCGGAGCCGGGGACTATTACGTACGAGCAGTACTTC. This encodes CSARAEPGTITYEQYF.

In this sample, this clonotype turned up a few times. The chain couples TRBV7-2 to TRBJ1-2, with D tentatively TRBD1 (5 bases). This CDR3 comprises 15 residues. Germline loops: CDR1 SGHTA, CDR2 FQGNSA. V lost 1 base and J 4 bases, leaving 13 bases between the germline ends. CDR3 sequence: CASSLVWQGGYGYTF. Here the CDR3 DNA reads TGTGCCAGCAGCTTAGTGTGGCAGGGCGGCTATGGCTACACCTTC.

This clonotype was picked up a small number of times. The V call is TRBV20-1, the J call TRBJ1-6; perhaps TRBD1 as D (5 bases). The V end was cut by 5 bases, the J end by 9 bases, with 14 bases between. Germline CDR1 DFQATT, CDR2 SNEGSKA (reference sequence). The CDR3 sequence is 13 residues long. The CDR3 here is CSASTEGSSPLHF. CDR3 sequence (DNA): TGCAGTGCTTCGACAGAGGGGAGTTCACCCCTCCACTTT.

V usage is TRBV27 and J usage is TRBJ1-1; no clear D gene. This CDR3 region has 14 residues. The ends were cut back, 5 bases at V and 0 bases at J, with 10 bases in the middle. Germline V gene data show CDR1 as MNHEY and CDR2 as SMNVEV (reference sequence). The CDR3 sequence: CASSLGNLNTEAFF. The CDR3 DNA reads as TGTGCCAGCAGTCTCGGGAACCTGAACACTGAAGCTTTCTTT.

The V and J genes are TRBV7-9 and TRBJ1-5; D might be TRBD1 (6 bases). The CDR3 is 13 amino acids. Trimming cost V 3 bases and J 5 bases, with 8 bases left between them. Germline values: CDR1 SEHNR, CDR2 FQNEAQ (reference sequence). Here the CDR3 reads CASSLEGDQPQHF. Here the CDR3 DNA reads TGTGCCAGCAGCTTGGAGGGGGATCAGCCCCAGCATTTT.

The chain has TRBV20-1 and TRBJ1-2; maybe TRBD1 (6 bases). With 6 bases removed from V and 4 bases from J, the gap between germline ends came to 12 bases. In germline, CDR1 is DFQATT, CDR2 SNEGSKA (reference sequence). The CDR3 runs 12 residues. The CDR3 sequence: CSARRQAYGYTF. Here the CDR3 DNA reads TGCAGTGCAAGGAGACAGGCCTATGGCTACACCTTC.

The V call is TRBV29-1, the J call TRBJ2-1; D remains ambiguous. The CDR3 extends over 10 amino acids. CDR1 is SQVTM and CDR2 is ANQGSEA in the germline V gene. V lost 7 bases and J 8 bases, leaving 9 bases between the germline ends. CDR3 amino acids: CSATDYEQFF. CDR3 in DNA: TGCAGCGCCACAGACTATGAGCAGTTCTTC.

This clonotype came up a few times. The rearrangement joins TRBV6-5 to TRBJ1-5; maybe TRBD1 (6 bases). The CDR3 consists of 16 residues. Trimming removed 4 bases at V and 6 bases at J, with 19 bases between. Germline assignment: CDR1 MNHEY and CDR2 SVGAGI. CDR3 in amino acids: CASSSQPGTTSQPQHF. The CDR3 DNA reads as TGTGCCAGCAGTTCTCAACCCGGGACAACGAGTCAGCCCCAGCATTTT.

The chain carries TRBV20-1 and TRBJ2-1, with TRBD2 as a possible D gene (6 bases). The V end lost 0 bases, the J end lost 0 bases, and 12 bases lay between the germline ends. The germline V gene encodes CDR1 DFQATT and CDR2 SNEGSKA (reference sequence). The CDR3 has 16 residues. The CDR3 DNA reads TGCAGTGCTAGAGATCGGGGAGGTGTCTCCTACAATGAGCAGTTCTTC. Its protein is CSARDRGGVSYNEQFF.

This clonotype has just one count. The chain recombines TRBV18 with TRBJ1-5, with 7 nucleotides matching TRBD1. The CDR3 has 14 residues. Trimming at V came to 6 bases and at J to 4 bases, leaving 6 bases not matched to a gene. The germline V gene has CDR1 KGHSH and CDR2 LQKENI. The CDR3 is CASSYNRGNQPQHF. CDR3 in DNA: TGTGCCAGCTCCTATAACAGGGGAAATCAGCCCCAGCATTTT.

This clonotype was detected a few times. V is TRBV4-3 and J is TRBJ2-7; D uncertain. CDR1 and CDR2 from the germline V gene are LGHNA and YSLEER. CDR3 size: 13 residues. V gave up 0 bases and J gave up 6 bases, with 9 bases separating them. CDR3 in amino acids: CASSQDVGPEQYF. For the CDR3, the DNA is TGCGCCAGCAGCCAAGACGTAGGGCCCGAGCAGTACTTC.

The chain recombines TRBV6-5 with TRBJ1-2, with D possibly being TRBD1 (6 bases). The V and J ends lost 6 bases and 4 bases respectively, with 12 bases between them. Germline V gene lookup returns CDR1 MNHEY and CDR2 SVGAGI. The CDR3 covers 13 residues. The DNA for the CDR3 is TGTGCCAGCAGACCGGACAGATCCTATGGCTACACCTTC. Translation: CASRPDRSYGYTF.